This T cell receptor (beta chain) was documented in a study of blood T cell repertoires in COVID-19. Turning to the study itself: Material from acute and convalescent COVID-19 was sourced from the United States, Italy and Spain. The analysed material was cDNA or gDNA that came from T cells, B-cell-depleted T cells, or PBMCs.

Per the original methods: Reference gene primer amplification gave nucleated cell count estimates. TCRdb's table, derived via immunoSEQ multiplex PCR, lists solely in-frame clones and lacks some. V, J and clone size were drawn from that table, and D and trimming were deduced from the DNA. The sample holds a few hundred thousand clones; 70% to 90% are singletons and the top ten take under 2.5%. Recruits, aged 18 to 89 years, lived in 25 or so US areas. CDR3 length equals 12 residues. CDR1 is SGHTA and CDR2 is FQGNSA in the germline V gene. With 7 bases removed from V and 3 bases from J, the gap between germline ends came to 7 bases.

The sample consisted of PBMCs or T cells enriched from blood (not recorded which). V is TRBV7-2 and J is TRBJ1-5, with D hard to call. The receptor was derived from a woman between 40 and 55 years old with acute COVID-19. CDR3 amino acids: CASNSFNQPQHF. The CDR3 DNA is TGTGCCAGCAACAGTTTCAATCAGCCCCAGCATTTT.